Described below is a single T cell receptor beta chain sequence and its context. The J segment lost 5 bases and the V segment lost 5 bases, leaving 18 bases of the junction unmatched. CDR3 size: 19 residues. The germline V gene encodes CDR1 MNHEY and CDR2 SVGEGT. The sample is drawn from a study of blood T cell repertoires in COVID-19. Here immunoSEQ multiplex PCR was the method, and the copy in TCRdb shows in-frame clones only, minus some. Among roughly 150,000 clones listed, 80% to 90% were seen once. The chain recombines TRBV6-2 or TRBV6-3 with TRBJ1-5, with 10 bases matching TRBD1. The sequenced sample was peripheral blood. The sequence came from a woman aged 70-85 years with acute or convalescent COVID-19. CDR3 protein: CASSTMSFIPGQGYQPQHF. The CDR3 nucleotides read TGTGCCAGCAGTACCATGAGCTTTATCCCGGGACAGGGGTATCAGCCCCAGCATTTT.